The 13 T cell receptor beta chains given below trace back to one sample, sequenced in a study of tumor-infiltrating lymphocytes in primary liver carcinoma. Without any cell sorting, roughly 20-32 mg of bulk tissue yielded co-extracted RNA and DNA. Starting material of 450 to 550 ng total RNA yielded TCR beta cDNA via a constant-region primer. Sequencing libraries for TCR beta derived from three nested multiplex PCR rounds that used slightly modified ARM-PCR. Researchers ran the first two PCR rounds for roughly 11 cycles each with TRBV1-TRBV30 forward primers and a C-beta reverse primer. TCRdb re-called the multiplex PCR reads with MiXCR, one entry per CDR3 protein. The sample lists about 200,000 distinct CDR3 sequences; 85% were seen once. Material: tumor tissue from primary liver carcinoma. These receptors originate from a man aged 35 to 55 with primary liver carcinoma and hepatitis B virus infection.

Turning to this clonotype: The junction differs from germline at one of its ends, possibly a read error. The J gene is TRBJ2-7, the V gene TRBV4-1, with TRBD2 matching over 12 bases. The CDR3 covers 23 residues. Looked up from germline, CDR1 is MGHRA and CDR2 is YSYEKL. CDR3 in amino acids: CVSSRLPGQGIPTSGSAGGEQYF. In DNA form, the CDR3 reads TGCGTCAGCAGCCGTCTACCGGGACAGGGGATACCGACTAGCGGGAGTGCCGGGGGAGAGCAGTACTTC.

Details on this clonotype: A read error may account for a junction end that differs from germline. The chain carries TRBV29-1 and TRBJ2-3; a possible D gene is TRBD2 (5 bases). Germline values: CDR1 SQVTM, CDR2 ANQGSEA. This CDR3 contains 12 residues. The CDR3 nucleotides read TGCAGCTCCCGCGCTAGCACTGATACGCAGTATTTT. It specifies CSSRASTDTQYF.

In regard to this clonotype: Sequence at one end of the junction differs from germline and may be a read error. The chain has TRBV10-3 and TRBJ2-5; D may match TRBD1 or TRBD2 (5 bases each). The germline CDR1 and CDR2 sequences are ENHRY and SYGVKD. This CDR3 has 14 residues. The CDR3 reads CTISVSRGTETQYF. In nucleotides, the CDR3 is TGTACCATCAGTGTGTCGAGGGGCACCGAGACCCAGTACTTC.

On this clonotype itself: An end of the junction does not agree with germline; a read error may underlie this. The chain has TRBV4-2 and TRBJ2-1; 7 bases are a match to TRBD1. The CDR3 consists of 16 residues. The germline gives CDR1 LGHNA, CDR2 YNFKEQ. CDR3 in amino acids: CAGSHAGVQGNNEQFF. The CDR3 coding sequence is TGTGCCGGCAGTCACGCCGGGGTACAGGGGAACAATGAGCAGTTCTTC.

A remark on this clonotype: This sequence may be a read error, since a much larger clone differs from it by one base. This chain's CDR3 is CASSLVAGVETQHF. The CDR3 bases are TGTGCCAGCAGCTTAGTAGCGGGAGTGGAAACCCAGCACTTC. The chain joins TRBV7-9 to TRBJ2-5, with 9 bases matching TRBD2. This CDR3 contains 14 residues. Germline V gives CDR1 SEHNR, CDR2 FQNEAQ (reference sequence).

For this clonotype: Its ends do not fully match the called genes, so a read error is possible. The CDR3 protein is CASSHISGGETQQF. CDR3 DNA: TGTGCCAGCAGTCACATCTCAGGAGGGGAAACCCAGCAGTTC. The V call is TRBV6-5, the J call TRBJ2-5; D is possibly TRBD2 (6 bases). CDR1 and CDR2 (germline): MNHEY, SVGAGI. This CDR3 is built from 14 residues.

Here the CDR3 reads CASSYSTQRNHYEQYF. DNA for the CDR3: TGTGCCAGCAGTTACTCGACACAGAGGAATCACTACGAGCAGTACTTC. The chain couples TRBV6-2 or TRBV6-3 to TRBJ2-7; D gene ambiguous. The CDR3 extends over 16 amino acids. Germline assignment: CDR1 MNHEY and CDR2 SVGEGT. Trimming removed 0 bases at V and 3 bases at J, with 15 bases between.

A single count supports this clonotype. Here the CDR3 reads CSSSFPGASGAKNIQYF. The CDR3 nucleotides are TGTTCAAGCAGCTTTCCCGGGGCTAGCGGGGCCAAAAACATTCAGTACTTC. V gene TRBV11-1 combines with J gene TRBJ2-4; the match to TRBD2 covers 8 bases. Germline CDR1 and CDR2: SGHAT and FQDESV (reference sequence). The CDR3 has 17 amino acids.

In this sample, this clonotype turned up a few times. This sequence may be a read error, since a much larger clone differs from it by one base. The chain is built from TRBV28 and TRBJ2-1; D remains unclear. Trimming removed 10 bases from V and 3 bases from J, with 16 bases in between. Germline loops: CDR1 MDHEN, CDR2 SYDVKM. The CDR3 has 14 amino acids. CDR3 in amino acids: CANSPGGFYNEQFF. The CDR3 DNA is TGTGCCAACAGCCCAGGTGGTTTCTACAATGAGCAGTTCTTC. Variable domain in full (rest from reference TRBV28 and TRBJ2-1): DVKVTQSSRYLVKRTGEKVFLECVQDMDHENMFWYRQDPGLGLRLIYFSYDVKMKEKGDIPEGYSVSREKKERFSLILESASTNQTSMYLCANSPGGFYNEQFFGPGTRLTVL.

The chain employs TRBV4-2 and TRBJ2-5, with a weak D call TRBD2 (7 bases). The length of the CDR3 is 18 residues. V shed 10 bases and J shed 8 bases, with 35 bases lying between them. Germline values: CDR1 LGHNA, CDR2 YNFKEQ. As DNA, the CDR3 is TGTGCCAACAGTCTAACGACTAGGGGGAGGGCCGGCTCGGAAACCCAGTACTTC. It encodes CANSLTTRGRAGSETQYF.

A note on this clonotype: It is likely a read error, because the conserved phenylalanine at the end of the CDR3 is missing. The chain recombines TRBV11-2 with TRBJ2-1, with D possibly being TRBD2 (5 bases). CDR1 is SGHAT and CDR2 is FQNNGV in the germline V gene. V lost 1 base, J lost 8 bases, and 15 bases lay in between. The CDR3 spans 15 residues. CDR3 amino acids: CASSLGSGGWDEQFL. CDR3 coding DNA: TGTGCCAGCAGCTTAGGCTCTGGAGGATGGGATGAGCAGTTCCTC.

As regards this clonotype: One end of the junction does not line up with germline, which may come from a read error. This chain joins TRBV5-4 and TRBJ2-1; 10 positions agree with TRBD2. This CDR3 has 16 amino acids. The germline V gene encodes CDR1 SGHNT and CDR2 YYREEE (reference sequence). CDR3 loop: CASNLISSGRRNEQFF. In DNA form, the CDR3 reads TGTGCCAGCAACTTAATTTCTAGCGGGAGAAGAAATGAGCAGTTTTTC. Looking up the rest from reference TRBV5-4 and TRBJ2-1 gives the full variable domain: ETGVTQSPTHLIKTRGQQVTLRCSSQSGHNTVSWYQQALGQGPQFIFQYYREEENGRGNFPPRFSGLQFPNYSSELNVNALELDDSALYLCASNLISSGRRNEQFFGPGTRLTVL.

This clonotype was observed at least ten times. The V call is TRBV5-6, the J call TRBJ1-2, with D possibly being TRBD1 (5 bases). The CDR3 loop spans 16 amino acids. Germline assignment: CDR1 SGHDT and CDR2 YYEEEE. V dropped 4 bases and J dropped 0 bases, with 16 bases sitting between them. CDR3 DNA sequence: TGTGCCAGCAGCCACAATTACCGGGACCCTAACTATGGCTACACCTTC. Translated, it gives CASSHNYRDPNYGYTF.